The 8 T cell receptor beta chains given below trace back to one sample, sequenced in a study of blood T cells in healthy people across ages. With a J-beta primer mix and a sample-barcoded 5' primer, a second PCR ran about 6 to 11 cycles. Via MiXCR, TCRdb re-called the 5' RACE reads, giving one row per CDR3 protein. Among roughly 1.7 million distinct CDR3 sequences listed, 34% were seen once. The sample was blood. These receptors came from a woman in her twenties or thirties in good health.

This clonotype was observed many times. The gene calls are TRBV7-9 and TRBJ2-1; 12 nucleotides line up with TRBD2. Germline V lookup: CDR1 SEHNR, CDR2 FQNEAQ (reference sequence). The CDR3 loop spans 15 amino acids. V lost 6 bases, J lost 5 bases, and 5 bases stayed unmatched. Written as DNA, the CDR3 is TGTGCCAGCAGTTTCGGGACTAGCGGGCACAATGAGCAGTTCTTC. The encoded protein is CASSFGTSGHNEQFF.

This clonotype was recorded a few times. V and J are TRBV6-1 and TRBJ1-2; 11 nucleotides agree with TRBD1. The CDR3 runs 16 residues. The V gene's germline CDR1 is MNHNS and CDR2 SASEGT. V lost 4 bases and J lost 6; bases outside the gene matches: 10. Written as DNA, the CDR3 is TGTGCCAGCAGTGCCACCGGGACAGGGGGTCGGGATGGCTACACCTTC. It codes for CASSATGTGGRDGYTF.

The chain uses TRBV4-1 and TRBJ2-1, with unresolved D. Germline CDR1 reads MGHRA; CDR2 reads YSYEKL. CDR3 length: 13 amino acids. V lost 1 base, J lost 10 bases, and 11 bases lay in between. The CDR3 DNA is TGCGCCAGCAGCCAAGGACACCTTAACGAGCAGTTCTTC. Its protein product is CASSQGHLNEQFF.

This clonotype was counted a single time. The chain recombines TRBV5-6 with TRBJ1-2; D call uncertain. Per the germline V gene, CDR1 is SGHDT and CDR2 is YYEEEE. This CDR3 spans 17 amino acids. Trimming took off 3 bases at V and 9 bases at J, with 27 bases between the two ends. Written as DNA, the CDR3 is TGTGCCAGCAGCTCCGACGGACTACAACGGGGTAGAGCGAGCTACACCTTC. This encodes CASSSDGLQRGRASYTF. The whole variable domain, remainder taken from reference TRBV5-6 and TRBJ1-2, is DAGVTQSPTHLIKTRGQQVTLRCSPKSGHDTVSWYQQALGQGPQFIFQYYEEEERQRGNFPDRFSGHQFPNYSSELNVNALLLGDSALYLCASSSDGLQRGRASYTFGSGTRLTVV.

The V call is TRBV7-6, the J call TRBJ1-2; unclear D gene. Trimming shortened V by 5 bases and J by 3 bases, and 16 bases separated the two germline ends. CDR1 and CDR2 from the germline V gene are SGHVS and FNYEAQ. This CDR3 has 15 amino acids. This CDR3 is CASSTVPSVDYGYTF. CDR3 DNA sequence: TGTGCCAGCAGCACCGTACCCTCGGTGGACTATGGCTACACCTTC.

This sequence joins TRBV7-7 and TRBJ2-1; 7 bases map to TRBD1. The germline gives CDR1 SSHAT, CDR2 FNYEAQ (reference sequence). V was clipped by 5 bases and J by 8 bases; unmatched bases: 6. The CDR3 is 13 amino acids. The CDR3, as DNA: TGTGCCAGCAGCCTCTTACAGGGGTATGAGCAGTTCTTC. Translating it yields CASSLLQGYEQFF.

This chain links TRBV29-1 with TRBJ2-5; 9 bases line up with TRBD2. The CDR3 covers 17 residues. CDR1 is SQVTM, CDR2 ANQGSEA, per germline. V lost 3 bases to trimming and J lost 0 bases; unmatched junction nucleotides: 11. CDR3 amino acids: CSVDWFAGGAYQETQYF. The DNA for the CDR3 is TGCAGCGTTGATTGGTTTGCGGGGGGGGCGTACCAAGAGACCCAGTACTTC.

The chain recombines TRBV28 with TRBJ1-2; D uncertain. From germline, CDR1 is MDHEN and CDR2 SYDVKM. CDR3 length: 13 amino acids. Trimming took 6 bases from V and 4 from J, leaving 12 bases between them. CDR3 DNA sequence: TGTGCCAGCAGCAGAATGAGGTCCTATGGCTACACCTTC. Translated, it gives CASSRMRSYGYTF.